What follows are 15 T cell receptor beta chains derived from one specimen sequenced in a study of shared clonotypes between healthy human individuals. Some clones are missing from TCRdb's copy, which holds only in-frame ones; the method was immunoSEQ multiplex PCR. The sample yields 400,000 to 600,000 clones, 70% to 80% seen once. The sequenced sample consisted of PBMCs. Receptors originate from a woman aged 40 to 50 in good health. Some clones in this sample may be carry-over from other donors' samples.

This chain's CDR3 is CTSSQDWGDSQETQYF. The CDR3 region has the DNA TGCACCAGCAGCCAAGATTGGGGCGATAGCCAAGAGACCCAGTACTTC. The V and J genes are TRBV1 and TRBJ2-5; the table names TRBD1, a call not compared with the DNA. TRBV1 is reported as a pseudogene. This CDR3 is built from 16 residues.

The CDR3 nucleotides are TGTGCCAGCAGCTTAGGGTGGACAGTTTTAAGCACAGATACGCAGTATTTT. This translates into CASSLGWTVLSTDTQYF. The chain recombines TRBV7-6 with TRBJ2-3; tentatively, D is TRBD1 (6 bases). The V gene's germline CDR1 is SGHVS and CDR2 FNYEAQ. V shed 1 base and J shed 0 bases, with 14 bases lying between them. The CDR3 extends over 17 amino acids. Variable domain in full (rest from reference TRBV7-6 and TRBJ2-3): GAGVSQSPRYKVTKRGQDVALRCDPISGHVSLYWYRQALGQGPEFLTYFNYEAQQDKSGLPNDRFSAERPEGSISTLTIQRTEQRDSAMYRCASSLGWTVLSTDTQYFGPGTRLTVL.

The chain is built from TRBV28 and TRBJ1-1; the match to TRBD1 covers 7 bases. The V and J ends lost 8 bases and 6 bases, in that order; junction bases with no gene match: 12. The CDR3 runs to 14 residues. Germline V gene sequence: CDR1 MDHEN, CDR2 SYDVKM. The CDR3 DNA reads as TGTGCCAGCCCTGGGGCAGGGGGTAGGGCTGAAGCTTTCTTT. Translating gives CASPGAGGRAEAFF.

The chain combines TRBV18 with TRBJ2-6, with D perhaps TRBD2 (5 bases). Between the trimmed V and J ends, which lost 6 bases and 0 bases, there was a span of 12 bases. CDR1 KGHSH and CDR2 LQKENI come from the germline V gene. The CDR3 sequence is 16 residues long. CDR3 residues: CASSLEGSSGANVLTF. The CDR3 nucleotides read TGTGCCAGCTCTCTAGAGGGAAGCTCTGGGGCCAACGTCCTGACTTTC.

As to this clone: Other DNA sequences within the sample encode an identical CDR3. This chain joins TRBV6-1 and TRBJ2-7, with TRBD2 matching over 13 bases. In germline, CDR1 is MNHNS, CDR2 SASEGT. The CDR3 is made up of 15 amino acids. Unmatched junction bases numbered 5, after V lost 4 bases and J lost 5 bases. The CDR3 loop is CASSAGLAGAHEQYF. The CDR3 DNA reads TGTGCCAGCAGTGCCGGACTAGCGGGAGCCCACGAGCAGTACTTC.

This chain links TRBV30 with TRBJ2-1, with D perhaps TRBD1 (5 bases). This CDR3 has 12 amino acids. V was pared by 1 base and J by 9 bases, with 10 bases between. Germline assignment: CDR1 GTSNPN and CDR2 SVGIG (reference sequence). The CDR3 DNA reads TGTGCCTGGAGTGGGCTAGGGGTTGAGCAGTTCTTC. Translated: CAWSGLGVEQFF.

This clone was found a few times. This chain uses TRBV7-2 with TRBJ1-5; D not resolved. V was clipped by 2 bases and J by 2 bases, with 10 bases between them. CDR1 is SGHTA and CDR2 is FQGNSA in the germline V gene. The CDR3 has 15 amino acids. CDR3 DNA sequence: TGTGCCAGCAGCTTAAGGATCTCGGGCAATCAGCCCCAGCATTTT. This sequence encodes CASSLRISGNQPQHF.

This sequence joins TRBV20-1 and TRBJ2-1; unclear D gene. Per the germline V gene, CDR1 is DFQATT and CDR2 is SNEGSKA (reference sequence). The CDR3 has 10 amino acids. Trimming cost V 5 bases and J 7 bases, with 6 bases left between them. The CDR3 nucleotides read TGCAGTGCTGACCGGAATGAGCAGTTCTTC. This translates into CSADRNEQFF.

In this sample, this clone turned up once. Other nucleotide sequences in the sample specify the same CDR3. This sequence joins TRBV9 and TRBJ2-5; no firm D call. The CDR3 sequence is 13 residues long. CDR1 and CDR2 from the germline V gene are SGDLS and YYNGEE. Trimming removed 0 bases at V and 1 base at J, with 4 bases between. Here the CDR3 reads CASSVASQETQYF. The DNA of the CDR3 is TGTGCCAGCAGCGTAGCCTCCCAAGAGACCCAGTACTTC. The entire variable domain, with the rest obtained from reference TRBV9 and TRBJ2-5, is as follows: DSGVTQTPKHLITATGQRVTLRCSPRSGDLSVYWYQQSLDQGLQFLIQYYNGEERAKGNILERFSAQQFPDLHSELNLSSLELGDSALYFCASSVASQETQYFGPGTRLLVL.

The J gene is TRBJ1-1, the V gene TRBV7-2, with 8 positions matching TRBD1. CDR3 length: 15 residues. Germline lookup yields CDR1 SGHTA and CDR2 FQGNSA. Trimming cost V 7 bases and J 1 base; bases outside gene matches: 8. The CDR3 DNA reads TGTGCCAGCACCCTGGGGGACAGGAGGAACACTGAAGCTTTCTTT. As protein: CASTLGDRRNTEAFF.

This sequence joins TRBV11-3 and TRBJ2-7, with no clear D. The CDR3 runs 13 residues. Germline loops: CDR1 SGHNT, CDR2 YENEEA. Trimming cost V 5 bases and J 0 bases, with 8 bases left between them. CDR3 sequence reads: CASSRESSYEQYF. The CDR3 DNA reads TGTGCCAGCAGCAGAGAAAGCTCCTACGAGCAGTACTTC.

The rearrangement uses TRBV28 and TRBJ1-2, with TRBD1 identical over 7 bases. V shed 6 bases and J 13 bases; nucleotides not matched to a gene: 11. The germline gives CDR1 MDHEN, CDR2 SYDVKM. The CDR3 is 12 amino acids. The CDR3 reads CASSWADRFRTF. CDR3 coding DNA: TGTGCCAGCAGCTGGGCGGACAGGTTCCGCACCTTC.

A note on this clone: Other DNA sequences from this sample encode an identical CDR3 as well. The CDR3 region has the DNA TGTGCCAGCAGCTTGGGACTAGCGGGAGGTGATACGCAGTATTTT. Translation: CASSLGLAGGDTQYF. This chain joins TRBV5-4 and TRBJ2-3, with 13 positions matching TRBD2. Unmatched junction bases numbered 1, after V lost 0 bases and J lost 6 bases. Germline-derived CDR1 and CDR2 are SGHNT and YYREEE (reference sequence). There are 15 residues in the CDR3.

The CDR3 region is CASSFLVGRGVADTQYF. The DNA for the CDR3 is TGCGCCAGCAGCTTTTTGGTGGGTCGGGGAGTTGCAGATACGCAGTATTTT. V usage is TRBV5-1 and J usage is TRBJ2-3; D perhaps matches TRBD2 (5 bases). Germline loops: CDR1 SGHRS, CDR2 YFSETQ. The CDR3 covers 17 residues. V was shortened by 2 bases and J by 4 bases, with 20 bases between the two germline ends.

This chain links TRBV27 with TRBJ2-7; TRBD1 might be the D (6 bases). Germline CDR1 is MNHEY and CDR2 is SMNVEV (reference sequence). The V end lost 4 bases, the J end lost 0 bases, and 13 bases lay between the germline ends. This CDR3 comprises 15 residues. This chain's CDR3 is CASSSPGAASYEQYF. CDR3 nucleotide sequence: TGTGCCAGCAGTTCACCAGGGGCAGCCTCCTACGAGCAGTACTTC.